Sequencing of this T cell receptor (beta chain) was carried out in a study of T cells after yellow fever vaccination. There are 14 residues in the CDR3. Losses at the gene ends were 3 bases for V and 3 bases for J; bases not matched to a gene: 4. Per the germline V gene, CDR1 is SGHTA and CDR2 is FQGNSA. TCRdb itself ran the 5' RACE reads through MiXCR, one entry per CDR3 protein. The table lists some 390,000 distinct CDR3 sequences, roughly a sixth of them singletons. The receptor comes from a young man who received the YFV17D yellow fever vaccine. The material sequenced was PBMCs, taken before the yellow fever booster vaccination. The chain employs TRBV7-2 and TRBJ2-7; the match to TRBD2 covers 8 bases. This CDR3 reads CASSLRLAYYEQYF. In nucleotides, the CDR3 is TGTGCCAGCAGCTTGAGACTAGCGTACTACGAGCAGTACTTC. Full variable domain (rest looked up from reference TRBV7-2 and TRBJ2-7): GAGVSQSPSNKVTEKGKDVELRCDPISGHTALYWYRQSLGQGLEFLIYFQGNSAPDKSGLPSDRFSAERTGGSVSTLTIQRTQQEDSAVYLCASSLRLAYYEQYFGPGTRLTVT.